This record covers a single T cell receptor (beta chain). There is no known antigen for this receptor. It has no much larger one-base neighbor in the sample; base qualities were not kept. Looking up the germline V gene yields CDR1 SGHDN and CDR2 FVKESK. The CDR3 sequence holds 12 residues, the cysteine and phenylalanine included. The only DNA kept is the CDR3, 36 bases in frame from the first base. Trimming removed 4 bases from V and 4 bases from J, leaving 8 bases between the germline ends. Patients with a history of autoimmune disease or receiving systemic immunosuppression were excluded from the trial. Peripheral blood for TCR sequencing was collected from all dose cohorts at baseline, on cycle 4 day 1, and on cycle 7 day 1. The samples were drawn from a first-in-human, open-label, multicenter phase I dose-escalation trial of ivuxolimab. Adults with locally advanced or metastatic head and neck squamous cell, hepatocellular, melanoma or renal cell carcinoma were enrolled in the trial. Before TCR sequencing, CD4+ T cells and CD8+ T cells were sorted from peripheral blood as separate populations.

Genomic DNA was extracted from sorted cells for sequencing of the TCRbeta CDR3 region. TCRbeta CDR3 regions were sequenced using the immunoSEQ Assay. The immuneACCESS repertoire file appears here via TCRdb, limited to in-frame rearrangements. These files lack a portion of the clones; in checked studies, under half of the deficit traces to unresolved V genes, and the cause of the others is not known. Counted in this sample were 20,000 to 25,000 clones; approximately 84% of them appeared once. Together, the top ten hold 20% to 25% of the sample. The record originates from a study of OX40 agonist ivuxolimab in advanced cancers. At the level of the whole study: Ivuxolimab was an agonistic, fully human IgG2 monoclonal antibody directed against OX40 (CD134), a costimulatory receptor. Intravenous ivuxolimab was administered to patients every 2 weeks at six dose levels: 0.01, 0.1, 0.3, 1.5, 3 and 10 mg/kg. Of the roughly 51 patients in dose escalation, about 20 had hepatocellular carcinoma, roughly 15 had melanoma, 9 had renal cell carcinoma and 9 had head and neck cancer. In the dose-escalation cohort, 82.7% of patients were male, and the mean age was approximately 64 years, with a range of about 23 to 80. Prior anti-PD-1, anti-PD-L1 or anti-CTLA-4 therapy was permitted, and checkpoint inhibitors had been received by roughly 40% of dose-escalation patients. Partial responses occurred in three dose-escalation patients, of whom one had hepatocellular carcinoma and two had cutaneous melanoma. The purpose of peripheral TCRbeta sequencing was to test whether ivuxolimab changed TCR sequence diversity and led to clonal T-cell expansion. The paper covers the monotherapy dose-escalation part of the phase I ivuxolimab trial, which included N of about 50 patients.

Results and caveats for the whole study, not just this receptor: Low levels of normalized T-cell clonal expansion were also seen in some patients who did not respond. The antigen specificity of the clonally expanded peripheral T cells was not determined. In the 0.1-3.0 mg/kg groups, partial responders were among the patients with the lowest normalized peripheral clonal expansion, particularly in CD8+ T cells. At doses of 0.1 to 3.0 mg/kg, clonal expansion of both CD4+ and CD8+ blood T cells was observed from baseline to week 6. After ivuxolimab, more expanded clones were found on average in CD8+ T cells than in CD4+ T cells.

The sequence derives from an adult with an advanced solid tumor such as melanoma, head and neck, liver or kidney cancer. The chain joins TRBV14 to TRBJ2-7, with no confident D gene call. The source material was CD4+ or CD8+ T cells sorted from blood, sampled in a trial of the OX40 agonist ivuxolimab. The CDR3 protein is CASSPTGYEQYF. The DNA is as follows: TGTGCCAGCAGCCCAACGGGTTACGAGCAGTACTTC.